This TCR beta chain was identified in a study of beta chain features in type 1 diabetes. Study information: Regarding age, gender and cell yields, patients proved similar to healthy donors.

In its sample, this clone was seen a few times. This CDR3 comprises 17 residues. CDR1 is SGHNT and CDR2 is YYREEE in the germline V gene (reference sequence). V gave up 2 bases and J gave up 7 bases; unmatched junction bases: 11. The study reverse transcribed the entire isolated RNA, so it sequenced expressed TCRB transcripts. Data came from immunoSEQ multiplex PCR; TCRdb stores just in-frame clones and leaves some out. This sample has 500,000 to 700,000 clones, with around 16% found just once. The J gene is TRBJ2-1, the V gene TRBV5-4, with 11 nucleotides matching TRBD2. The source is a man aged 18 to 30 in good health. Sequencing was done on a sample of naive CD4+ T cells from blood. CDR3 nucleotides: TGTGCCAGCAGCTTTGGGGGTAGCGGGAGGGCCAGGAATGAGCAGTTCTTC. Its protein product is CASSFGGSGRARNEQFF.